Listed below are T cell receptor beta chains from one sample, sequenced in a study of cytomegalovirus exposure and HLA in healthy donors. Only in-frame clones appear in the TCRdb table, and some are missing; sequencing was by immunoSEQ multiplex PCR. The table lists roughly 100,000 clones, approximately 79% of them singletons. The sequenced sample consisted of PBMCs. The receptors originated from a man aged 25 to 40 in good health and CMV-seropositive. Both conserved end residues are part of each CDR3. The order of the fields is CDR3 protein, V gene, D gene, J gene. A D gene is named only where the DNA matches it firmly.

CASSPDSYNSPLHF,TRBV11-2,NA,TRBJ1-6
CASSTGTGEETQYF,TRBV19,TRBD1,TRBJ2-5
CSVGEQGNSPLHF,TRBV29-1,TRBD1,TRBJ1-6
CASSLRDRGWETQYF,TRBV7-3,TRBD1,TRBJ2-5
CASSDPAGGQGAEKLFF,TRBV6-1,TRBD1,TRBJ1-4
CASHPTGKNSPLHF,TRBV19,NA,TRBJ1-6
CASSPEPGQVGNTIYF,TRBV4-3,TRBD1,TRBJ1-3
CASSFFPREPQHF,TRBV27,NA,TRBJ1-5
CASSPPGQSFPLHF,TRBV7-2,TRBD1,TRBJ1-6
CASSGRTGLTEAFF,TRBV5-6,TRBD1,TRBJ1-1
CATSRATGNTIYF,TRBV15,NA,TRBJ1-3
CAWGPQRIGNTIYF,TRBV30,NA,TRBJ1-3
CASTLAGTGALYGYTF,TRBV28,TRBD1,TRBJ1-2
CASSVGQGNSPLHF,TRBV2,NA,TRBJ1-6
CASSDDRGNTEAFF,TRBV6-1,TRBD1,TRBJ1-1
CASSEPATNEKLFF,TRBV10-2,NA,TRBJ1-4
CASSLYGQNTGELFF,TRBV5-1,NA,TRBJ2-2
CASSLAIRDRVLNTEAFF,TRBV7-8,TRBD1,TRBJ1-1
CASSLAPPTGGANEKLFF,TRBV7-6,TRBD1,TRBJ1-4
CASSQAGTSGGVGTDTQYF,TRBV4-1,TRBD2,TRBJ2-3
CASSVGGGMDTQYF,TRBV9,TRBD2,TRBJ2-3
CATSRGLSSRGSTDTQYF,TRBV15,NA,TRBJ2-3
CAWSGGSNQPQHF,TRBV30,NA,TRBJ1-5
CASRLVGSPLHF,TRBV13,NA,TRBJ1-6
CASSESGTGGPPLHF,TRBV6-1,TRBD1,TRBJ1-6
CASSPLRVSGANVLTF,TRBV5-6,NA,TRBJ2-6
CASSDSRQGRSYNEQFF,TRBV6-4,TRBD1,TRBJ2-1
CASSLTVNEQYF,TRBV7-9,NA,TRBJ2-7
CAGTIADTQYF,TRBV6-1,NA,TRBJ2-3
CASSRLTGPYQPQHF,TRBV7-7,TRBD1,TRBJ1-5
CACSLAGGRDLETQYF,TRBV30,TRBD2,TRBJ2-5
CASSLEGRGAEAFF,TRBV5-1,TRBD1,TRBJ1-1
CASSVANNQPQHF,TRBV7-9,NA,TRBJ1-5
CASSVTIIPGQGGTEAFF,TRBV5-1,TRBD1,TRBJ1-1
CASSDRVVALHF,TRBV28,TRBD1,TRBJ1-6
CASSQADRRPEGNTIYF,TRBV4-2,NA,TRBJ1-3
CASSLAGGELFF,TRBV5-1,NA,TRBJ2-2
CASGPPGTSGTDTQYF,TRBV12-5,TRBD2,TRBJ2-3
CAISESGDDQPQHF,TRBV10-3,NA,TRBJ1-5
CASSVDPGAGGYNEQFF,TRBV9,TRBD2,TRBJ2-1
CASSPWMRESTEAFF,TRBV11-1,NA,TRBJ1-1
CASSYLGLEETQYF,TRBV6-5,TRBD2,TRBJ2-5
CANIKKRVDRTEAFF,TRBV7-2,NA,TRBJ1-1
CASTTGAYEQYF,TRBV5-6,TRBD1,TRBJ2-7
CASSKDWTDYEQYF,TRBV21-1,NA,TRBJ2-7
CASSVGREPYNEQFF,TRBV9,NA,TRBJ2-1
CASSSGGGGSEQYF,TRBV27,NA,TRBJ2-7
CASSLGGDDGYTF,TRBV5-6,NA,TRBJ1-2
CASSLKQGWGGYTF,TRBV28,TRBD1,TRBJ1-2
CASSVRRDTEAFF,TRBV9,NA,TRBJ1-1
CATTRDMNTEAFF,TRBV10-3,NA,TRBJ1-1
CASSVDRGSYEQYF,TRBV6-1,TRBD1,TRBJ2-7
CASSLSRNTEAFF,TRBV7-2,NA,TRBJ1-1
CASSEDRRGRAGNTIYF,TRBV6-1,NA,TRBJ1-3
CASSSSGGPDTQYF,TRBV7-2,TRBD2,TRBJ2-3